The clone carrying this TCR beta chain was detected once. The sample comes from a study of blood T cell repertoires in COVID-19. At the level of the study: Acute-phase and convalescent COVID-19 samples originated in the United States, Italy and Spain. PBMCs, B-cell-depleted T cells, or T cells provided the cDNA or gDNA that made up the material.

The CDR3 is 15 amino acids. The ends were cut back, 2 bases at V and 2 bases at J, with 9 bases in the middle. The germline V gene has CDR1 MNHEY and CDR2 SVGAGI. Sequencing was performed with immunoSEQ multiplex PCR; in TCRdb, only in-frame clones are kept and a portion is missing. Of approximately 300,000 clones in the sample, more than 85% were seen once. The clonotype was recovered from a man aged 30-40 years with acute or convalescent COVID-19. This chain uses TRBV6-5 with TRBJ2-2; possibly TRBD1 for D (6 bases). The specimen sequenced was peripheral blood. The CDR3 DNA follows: TGTGCCAGCAGTTACCACAGGGCCAACACCGGGGAGCTGTTTTTT. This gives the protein CASSYHRANTGELFF.